This T cell receptor (beta chain) emerged from a study of CD8+ T cells in alopecia areata. Findings of the study overall: Between patients, shared TCR sequences were less clear than in mice. This was possibly due in part to HLA diversity in the patient population.

Treatment defined: oral pan-JAK inhibitor, 5-10 mg twice daily. In its sample, this clone was seen a few times. No antigen is known for it. cDNA reverse transcribed from extracted RNA served as the sequencing template. TCRdb's copy holds only in-frame clones and misses some; the assay was immunoSEQ multiplex PCR. The sample has about 160,000 clones; roughly 65% are singletons. The V and J ends lost 7 bases and 5 bases, in that order; junction bases with no gene match: 11. This CDR3 comprises 15 residues. In germline, CDR1 is SQVTM, CDR2 ANQGSEA. The chain recombines TRBV29-1 with TRBJ2-5; TRBD1 agrees at 12 bases. The source material was CD4+ T cells sorted from blood, sampled at week 4, from a patient treated with tofacitinib. This TCR came from a human donor with alopecia areata. The CDR3 is CSALGGQGAYETQYF. In DNA form, the CDR3 reads TGCAGCGCTCTCGGGGGACAGGGGGCATACGAGACCCAGTACTTC. The full variable domain, its missing parts supplied by reference TRBV29-1 and TRBJ2-5, is SAVISQKPSRDICQRGTSLTIQCQVDSQVTMMFWYRQQPGQSLTLIATANQGSEATYESGFVIDKFPISRPNLTFSTLTVSNMSPEDSSIYLCSALGGQGAYETQYFGPGTRLLVL.